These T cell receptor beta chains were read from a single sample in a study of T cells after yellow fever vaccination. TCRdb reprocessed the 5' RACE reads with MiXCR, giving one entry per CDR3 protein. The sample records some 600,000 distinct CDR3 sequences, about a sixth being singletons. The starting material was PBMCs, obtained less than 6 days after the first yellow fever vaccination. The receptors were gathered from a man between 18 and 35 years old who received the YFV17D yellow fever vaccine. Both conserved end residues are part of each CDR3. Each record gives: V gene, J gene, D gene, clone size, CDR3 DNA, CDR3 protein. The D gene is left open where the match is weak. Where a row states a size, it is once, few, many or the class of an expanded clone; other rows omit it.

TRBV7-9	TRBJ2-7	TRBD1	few	TGTGCCAGCAGCCGACAGGGTCGCTACGAGCAGTACTTC	CASSRQGRYEQYF
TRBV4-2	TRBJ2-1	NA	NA	TGTGCCAGCAGCCAAGATCCCACACAGGGACTAAACAATGAGCAGTTCTTC	CASSQDPTQGLNNEQFF
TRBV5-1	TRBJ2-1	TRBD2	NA	TGCGCCAGCTGCAACCACCCGGTGGTTAGCGGGGGGGCCAATGAGCAGTTCTTC	CASCNHPVVSGGANEQFF
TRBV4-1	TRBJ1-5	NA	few	TGCGCCAGCAGCTCCGGGCGGGACGTCCAGCCCCAGCATTTT	CASSSGRDVQPQHF
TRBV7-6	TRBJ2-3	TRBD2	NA	TGTGCCAGCAGCACCGTAGCGGGGGGGTTGAGAGATACGCAGTATTTT	CASSTVAGGLRDTQYF
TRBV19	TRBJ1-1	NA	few	TGTGCCAGTAGTACAGATGTTCAGAACACTGAAGCTTTCTTT	CASSTDVQNTEAFF
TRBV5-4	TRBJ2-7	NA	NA	TGTGCCAGCAGCTTGTTACAGGGCATCCACGAGCAGTACTTC	CASSLLQGIHEQYF
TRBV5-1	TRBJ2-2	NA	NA	TGCGCCAGCAGCTTGACCGGGACAAGGAGGGCCGGGGAGCTGTTTTTT	CASSLTGTRRAGELFF
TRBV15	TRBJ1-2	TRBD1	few	TGTGCCACCAGCTCTCGGACAGGGAACTATGGCTACACCTTC	CATSSRTGNYGYTF
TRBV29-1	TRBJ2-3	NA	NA	TGCAGCGTTGGCGGCCCGGGTGGTACGCAGTATTTT	CSVGGPGGTQYF